This TCR beta chain was sequenced for a study of cytomegalovirus exposure and HLA in healthy donors. It was with 60 Vbeta and 13 Jbeta primers that the PCR ran. Profiled with immunoSEQ multiplex PCR; TCRdb holds only in-frame clones, not every one. The table lists fewer than 80,000 clones, about 76% of them singletons. The V gene's germline CDR1 is MDHEN and CDR2 SYDVKM. There are 15 residues in the CDR3. The trim removed 2 bases at V and 6 bases at J, leaving 4 bases unmatched. V usage is TRBV28 and J usage is TRBJ1-6; 7 positions agree with TRBD1. This TCR was recovered from a man younger than 35 in good health and CMV-seronegative. Sequencing input: PBMCs. Written as DNA, the CDR3 is TGTGCCAGCAGTTTACAGGGGGGATCTAATTCACCCCTCCACTTT. Amino acids: CASSLQGGSNSPLHF.